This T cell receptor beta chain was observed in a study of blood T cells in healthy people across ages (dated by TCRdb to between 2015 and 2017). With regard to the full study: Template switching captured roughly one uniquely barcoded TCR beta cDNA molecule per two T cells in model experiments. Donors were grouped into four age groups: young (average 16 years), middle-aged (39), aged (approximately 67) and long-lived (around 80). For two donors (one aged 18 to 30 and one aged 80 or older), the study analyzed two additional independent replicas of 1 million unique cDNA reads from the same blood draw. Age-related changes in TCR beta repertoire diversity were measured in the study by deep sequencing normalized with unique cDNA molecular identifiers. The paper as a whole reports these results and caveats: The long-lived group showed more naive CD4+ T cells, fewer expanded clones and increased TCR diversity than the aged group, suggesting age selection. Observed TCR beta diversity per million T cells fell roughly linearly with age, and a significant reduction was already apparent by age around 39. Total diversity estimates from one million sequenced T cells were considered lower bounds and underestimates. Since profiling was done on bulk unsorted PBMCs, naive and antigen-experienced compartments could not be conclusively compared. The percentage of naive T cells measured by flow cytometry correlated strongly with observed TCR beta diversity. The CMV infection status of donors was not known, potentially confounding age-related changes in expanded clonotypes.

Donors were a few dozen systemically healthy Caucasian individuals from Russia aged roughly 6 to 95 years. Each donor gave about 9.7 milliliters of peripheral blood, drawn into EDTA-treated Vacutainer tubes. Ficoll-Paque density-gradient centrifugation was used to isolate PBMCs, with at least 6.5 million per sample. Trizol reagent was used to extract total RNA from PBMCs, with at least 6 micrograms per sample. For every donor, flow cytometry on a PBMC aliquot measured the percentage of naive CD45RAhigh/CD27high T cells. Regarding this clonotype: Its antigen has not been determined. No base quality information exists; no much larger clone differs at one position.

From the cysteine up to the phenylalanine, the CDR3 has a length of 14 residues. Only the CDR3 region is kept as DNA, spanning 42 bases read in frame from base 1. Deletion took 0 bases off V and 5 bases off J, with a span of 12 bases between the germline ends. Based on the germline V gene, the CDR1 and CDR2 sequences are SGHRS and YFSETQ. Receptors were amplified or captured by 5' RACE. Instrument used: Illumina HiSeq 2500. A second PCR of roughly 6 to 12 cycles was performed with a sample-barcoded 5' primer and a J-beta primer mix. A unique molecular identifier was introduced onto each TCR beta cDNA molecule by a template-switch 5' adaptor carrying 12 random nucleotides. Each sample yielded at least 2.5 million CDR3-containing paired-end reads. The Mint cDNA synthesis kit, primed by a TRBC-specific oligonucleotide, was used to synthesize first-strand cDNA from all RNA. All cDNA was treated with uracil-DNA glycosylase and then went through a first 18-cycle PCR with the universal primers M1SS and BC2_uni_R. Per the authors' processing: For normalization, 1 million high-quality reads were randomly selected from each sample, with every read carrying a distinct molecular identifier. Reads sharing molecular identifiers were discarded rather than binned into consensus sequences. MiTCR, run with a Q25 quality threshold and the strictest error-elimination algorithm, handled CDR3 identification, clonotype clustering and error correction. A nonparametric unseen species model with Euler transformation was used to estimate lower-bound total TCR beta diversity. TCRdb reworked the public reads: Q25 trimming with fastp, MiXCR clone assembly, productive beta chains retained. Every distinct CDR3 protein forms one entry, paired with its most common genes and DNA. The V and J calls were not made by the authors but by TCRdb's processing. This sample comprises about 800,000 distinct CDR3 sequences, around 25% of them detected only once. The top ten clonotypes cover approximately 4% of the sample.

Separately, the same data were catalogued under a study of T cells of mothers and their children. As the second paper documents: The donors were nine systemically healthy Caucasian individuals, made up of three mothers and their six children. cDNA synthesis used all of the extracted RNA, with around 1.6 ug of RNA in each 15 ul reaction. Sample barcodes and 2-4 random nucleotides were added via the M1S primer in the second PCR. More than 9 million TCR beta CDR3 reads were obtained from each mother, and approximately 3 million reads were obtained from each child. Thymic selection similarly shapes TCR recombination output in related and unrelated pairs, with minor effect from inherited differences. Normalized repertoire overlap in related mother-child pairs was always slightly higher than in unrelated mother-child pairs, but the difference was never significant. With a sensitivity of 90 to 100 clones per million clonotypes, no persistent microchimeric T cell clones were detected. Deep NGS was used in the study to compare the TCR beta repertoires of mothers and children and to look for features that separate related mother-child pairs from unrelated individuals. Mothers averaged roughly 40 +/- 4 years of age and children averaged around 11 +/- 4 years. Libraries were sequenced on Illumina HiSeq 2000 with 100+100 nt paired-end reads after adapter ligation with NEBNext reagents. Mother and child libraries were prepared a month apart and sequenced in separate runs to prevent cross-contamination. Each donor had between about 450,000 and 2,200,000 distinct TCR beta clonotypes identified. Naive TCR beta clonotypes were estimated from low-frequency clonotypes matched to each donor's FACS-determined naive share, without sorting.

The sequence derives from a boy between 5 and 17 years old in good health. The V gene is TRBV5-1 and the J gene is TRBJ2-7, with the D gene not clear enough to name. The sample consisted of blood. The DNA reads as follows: TGCGCCAGCAGCTTGGAGGCAGGTGGGAACGAGCAGTACTTC. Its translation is CASSLEAGGNEQYF.